The clone carrying this T cell receptor beta chain was counted once. Antigen unknown. The record originates from a study of CD8+ T cells in alopecia areata. Whole-study results and caveats: Affected lesional scalp, above all in alopecia totalis/universalis, was more clonal than normal scalp.

In germline, CDR1 is ENHRY, CDR2 SYGVKD. Trimming pared 4 bases from V and 1 base from J, leaving 14 bases between. CDR3 size: 16 residues. Reverse transcription of extracted RNA yielded cDNA, which provided the sequencing template. Measured with immunoSEQ multiplex PCR; TCRdb has only the in-frame clones, and not every one. In the table there are about 110,000 clones, 45% to 60% of which are singletons. The origin of this receptor is a human donor with alopecia areata. This chain links TRBV10-3 with TRBJ1-5; D is perhaps TRBD1 (5 bases). Sequenced: NKG2D-low CD8+ T cells sorted from blood. The CDR3 loop reads CAISAGSGWSNQPQHF. In DNA form, the CDR3 reads TGTGCCATCAGTGCTGGGTCAGGGTGGAGCAATCAGCCCCAGCATTTT.